This section outlines one T cell receptor (beta chain) sequence together with its context. The antigen is not known. This CDR3 is built from 17 residues. Per the germline V gene, CDR1 is LGHNA and CDR2 is YSLEER. The V segment lost 0 bases and the J segment 4 bases; nucleotides outside the gene matches: 9. TCRdb recomputed calls from the RT-PCR reads with MiXCR, one row per CDR3 protein. The sample comprises roughly 780,000 distinct CDR3 sequences, under 20% of which are singletons, and 11% rests with the top ten. The data were obtained in a study of response to subunit inactivated influenza vaccine. Study-wide points: Few additional T cells are recruited per seasonal influenza vaccination, authors suggested.

The clonotype originates from a man between 45 and 60 years old who received an inactivated influenza vaccine. This specimen consisted of PBMCs from blood, obtained more than 4 days after vaccination. This rearrangement joins TRBV4-3 to TRBJ2-3, with TRBD2 matching 8 bases. The CDR3 loop reads CASSQDTAAGVADTQYF. As DNA, the CDR3 is TGCGCCAGCAGCCAAGATACAGCAGCGGGAGTCGCAGATACGCAGTATTTT.